The sequence of this TCR beta chain was determined in a study of blood T cell repertoires in COVID-19. Whole-study context: Specimens from acute and convalescent COVID-19 originated in the United States, Italy and Spain.

V was trimmed by 8 bases and J by 0 bases, leaving 16 bases between them. There are 16 residues in the CDR3. Germline V gene lookup returns CDR1 MNHNY and CDR2 SVGAGI (reference sequence). Enrolment of Seattle patients took place during active infection, and they were followed longitudinally. As originally analysed: Cell counts per sample came from amplifying reference gene primers. The protocol was immunoSEQ multiplex PCR, while the TCRdb copy is restricted to in-frame clones and leaves out a portion. From that table come the V and J calls and clone size; the DNA was used to work out D and trimming. The sample records about 150,000 clones, 75% to 90% being singletons.

This chain links TRBV6-6 with TRBJ1-4; D is undetermined. This clonotype was obtained from a man aged 18 to 29 with COVID-19, enrolled during active disease. The sample comprised peripheral blood. The CDR3 sequence is CASLRSFPATNEKLFF. Written as DNA, the CDR3 is TGTGCCAGCCTACGGAGCTTTCCCGCAACTAATGAAAAACTGTTTTTT.